These 23 T cell receptor beta chains were sequenced from one sample in a study of T cells in narcolepsy. Clones were sequenced by immunoSEQ multiplex PCR, and TCRdb holds only the in-frame ones, with some missing. The sample includes fewer than 35,000 clones, about four fifths of them seen just once. Sequenced input: CD45RA- memory CD4+ T cells from PBMCs. These receptors all stem from a human donor with narcolepsy.

This clone was counted between two and nine times. This rearrangement joins TRBV7-3 to TRBJ2-5, with TRBD2 matching 9 bases. CDR3 length equals 17 residues. The junction had 14 bases not matched to a gene; V was cut back by 5 bases and J by 4 bases. Germline CDR1 reads SGHTA; CDR2 reads FQGTGA. The CDR3 region has the DNA TGTGCCAGCAGCCCCGGACCCCGGGCTAGCGGGGTAGAGACCCAGTACTTC. Protein sequence: CASSPGPRASGVETQYF.

The chain recombines TRBV11-2 with TRBJ1-4, with 9 bases aligning to TRBD1. Germline V gene data show CDR1 as SGHAT and CDR2 as FQNNGV. This CDR3 is built from 15 residues. Trimming at V came to 5 bases and at J to 4 bases, leaving 5 bases not matched to a gene. The CDR3 sequence is CASSKGTGINEKLFF. CDR3 coding DNA: TGTGCCAGCAGCAAGGGGACAGGGATTAATGAAAAACTGTTTTTT.

A few counts support this clone. The chain uses TRBV2 and TRBJ1-1; D call uncertain. CDR1 is SNHLY and CDR2 is FYNNEI in the germline V gene. The germline V and J ends were trimmed by 7 bases and 1 base, with 10 bases remaining between them. CDR3 length: 13 amino acids. Written as DNA, the CDR3 is TGTGCCAGCACCAACAGAGGGAACACTGAAGCTTTCTTT. It is translated as CASTNRGNTEAFF.

This clone appeared a single time. The V call is TRBV27, the J call TRBJ2-7; D gene ambiguous. The CDR3 runs to 17 residues. Germline V lookup: CDR1 MNHEY, CDR2 SMNVEV (reference sequence). Trimming left V 5 bases short and J 1 base short, with 21 bases between. The CDR3 region is CASSPRQVTMGSYEQYF. CDR3 in DNA: TGTGCCAGCAGTCCCCGTCAGGTGACGATGGGTTCCTACGAGCAGTACTTC.

The rearrangement uses TRBV4-1 and TRBJ1-1; D uncertain. CDR1 is MGHRA and CDR2 is YSYEKL in the germline V gene. The V end lost 1 base, the J end lost 2 bases, and 14 bases lay between the germline ends. The CDR3 spans 16 residues. CDR3: CASSQGNQVINTEAFF. The CDR3 DNA reads TGCGCCAGCAGCCAAGGAAACCAGGTGATTAACACTGAAGCTTTCTTT.

The chain links TRBV30 to TRBJ1-1; no reliable D call. The CDR3 runs 14 residues. V shed 0 bases and J shed 1 base, with 9 bases lying between them. CDR1 and CDR2 from the germline V gene are GTSNPN and SVGIG (reference sequence). Written as DNA, the CDR3 is TGTGCCTGGAGTGTGGGCGCCTCGAACACTGAAGCTTTCTTT. Protein product: CAWSVGASNTEAFF. Full variable domain (rest looked up from reference TRBV30 and TRBJ1-1): SQTIHQWPATLVQPVGSPLSLECTVEGTSNPNLYWYRQAAGRGLQLLFYSVGIGQISSEVPQNLSASRPQDRQFILSSKKLLLSDSGFYLCAWSVGASNTEAFFGQGTRLTVV.

V and J are TRBV7-9 and TRBJ1-6; 7 nucleotides agree with TRBD1. CDR1 is SEHNR and CDR2 is FQNEAQ in the germline V gene (reference sequence). The CDR3 is 14 residues long. The trim removed 5 bases at V and 5 bases at J, leaving 3 bases unmatched. The CDR3 nucleotides are TGTGCCAGCAGCATGACAGGGAATAATTCACCCCTCCACTTT. Its protein is CASSMTGNNSPLHF.

The rearrangement links TRBV5-1 to TRBJ1-1; D gene uncertain. The CDR3 extends over 13 amino acids. Trimming took off 4 bases at V and 1 base at J, with 8 bases between the two ends. Germline assignment: CDR1 SGHRS and CDR2 YFSETQ. The CDR3 DNA reads TGCGCCAGCAGCCCGTATGCGAACACTGAAGCTTTCTTT. Encoded protein: CASSPYANTEAFF.

DNA for the CDR3: TGTGCCAGCAGCCCGCGGGGGGGCCTTGAGACCCAGTACTTC. Its translation is CASSPRGGLETQYF. The chain employs TRBV7-8 and TRBJ2-5; 9 bases map to TRBD2. Unmatched junction bases numbered 6, after V lost 5 bases and J lost 5 bases. This CDR3 has 14 residues. Germline values: CDR1 SGHVS, CDR2 FQNEAQ.

The genes are TRBV10-1 and TRBJ1-1, with TRBD1 identical over 9 bases. Germline V gives CDR1 WNHNN, CDR2 SYGVQD (reference sequence). The trim removed 5 bases at V and 4 bases at J, leaving 2 bases unmatched. The CDR3 length is 13 residues. The CDR3 bases are TGCGCCAGCAGTAAGACAGGGGGCACTGAAGCTTTCTTT. This translates into CASSKTGGTEAFF.

The chain has TRBV7-9 and TRBJ1-1; D gene unclear. The germline V gene encodes CDR1 SEHNR and CDR2 FQNEAQ (reference sequence). The CDR3 consists of 16 residues. V lost 0 bases and J lost 1, with 12 bases in between. In nucleotides, the CDR3 is TGTGCCAGCAGCTTAGCGAGAGCGAAGGGGAACACTGAAGCTTTCTTT. Amino acid sequence: CASSLARAKGNTEAFF.

This clone has a single count. This chain links TRBV4-1 with TRBJ1-6; D is ambiguous. The ends were cut back, 5 bases at V and 0 bases at J, with 8 bases in the middle. The CDR3 spans 15 residues. The germline V gene encodes CDR1 MGHRA and CDR2 YSYEKL. DNA of the CDR3: TGCGCCAGCAGCGTTCAGAGCTCCTATAATTCACCCCTCCACTTT. Translated, it gives CASSVQSSYNSPLHF.

This chain links TRBV10-3 with TRBJ2-1; D gene unclear. Trimming took off 0 bases at V and 2 bases at J, with 11 bases between the two ends. CDR3 length equals 16 residues. The germline V gene encodes CDR1 ENHRY and CDR2 SYGVKD. The CDR3 DNA reads TGTGCCATCAGTGAGTCGAACTCCTACACCTACAATGAGCAGTTCTTC. This gives the protein CAISESNSYTYNEQFF.

The chain uses TRBV5-4 and TRBJ2-5; TRBD2 matches at 9 bases. V was pared by 4 bases and J by 1 base, with 8 bases of the junction left unmatched. The CDR3 is 16 amino acids. Germline V gives CDR1 SGHNT, CDR2 YYREEE (reference sequence). The CDR3 sequence: CASSPRLAGLQETQYF. CDR3 sequence (DNA): TGTGCCAGCAGCCCACGGCTAGCGGGGCTCCAAGAGACCCAGTACTTC.

The CDR3 coding sequence is TGTGCCAGTAGACCCCGGGACTCCCTGCCTGGGGCCAACGTCCTGACTTTC. Translated: CASRPRDSLPGANVLTF. The V call is TRBV19, the J call TRBJ2-6, with D maybe TRBD2 (6 bases). Germline CDR1 and CDR2: LNHDA and SQIVND (reference sequence). The CDR3 is 17 amino acids. The V end lost 6 bases, the J end lost 2 bases, and 17 bases lay between the germline ends.

This rearrangement joins TRBV6-6 to TRBJ1-3, with D unclear. The CDR3 runs to 15 residues. The germline gives CDR1 MNHNY, CDR2 SVGAGI (reference sequence). The V end was cut by 5 bases, the J end by 0 bases, with 11 bases between. CDR3 sequence reads: CASSGTANSGNTIYF. CDR3 nucleotide sequence: TGTGCCAGCAGTGGTACCGCCAACTCTGGAAACACCATATATTTT.

This sequence joins TRBV2 and TRBJ1-6, with D unresolved. The CDR3 has 14 residues. Trimming cost V 7 bases and J 4 bases, with 11 bases left between them. Germline V gene data show CDR1 as SNHLY and CDR2 as FYNNEI. The CDR3 spells CASNSEQYNSPLHF. As DNA, the CDR3 is TGTGCCAGCAACTCCGAACAGTATAATTCACCCCTCCACTTT. Based on the CDR3 plus reference TRBV2 and TRBJ1-6, the full variable domain is EPEVTQTPSHQVTQMGQEVILRCVPISNHLYFYWYRQILGQKVEFLVSFYNNEISEKSEIFDDQFSVERPDGSNFTLKIRSTKLEDSAMYFCASNSEQYNSPLHFGNGTRLTVT.

CDR3 coding DNA: TGTGCCAGTCGGCAGGGGATCGTCACCGGGGAGCTGTTTTTT. Residues: CASRQGIVTGELFF. The chain joins TRBV19 to TRBJ2-2; D may be TRBD1 (6 bases). Looked up from germline, CDR1 is LNHDA and CDR2 is SQIVND (reference sequence). The V gene lost 8 bases and the J gene lost 4 bases, with 14 bases spanning the gap. CDR3 size: 14 residues.

This clone showed up just a few times. V usage is TRBV7-2 and J usage is TRBJ2-3, with TRBD1 as a possible D gene (6 bases). Germline V gene lookup returns CDR1 SGHTA and CDR2 FQGNSA. The CDR3 is made up of 15 amino acids. Trimming stripped 5 bases from V and 6 bases from J, with 18 bases between. As DNA, the CDR3 is TGTGCCAGCAGCCCCACAGGGATCGGGGCGGATACGCAGTATTTT. This encodes CASSPTGIGADTQYF.

J is TRBJ1-2 and V is TRBV7-3; 12 bases line up with TRBD1. The CDR3 loop spans 17 amino acids. Per the germline V gene, CDR1 is SGHTA and CDR2 is FQGTGA. The junction had 10 bases not matched to a gene; V was cut back by 5 bases and J by 3 bases. The CDR3 sequence is CASSPRGQGAQHYGYTF. In DNA form, the CDR3 reads TGTGCCAGCAGCCCGAGGGGACAGGGGGCGCAGCACTATGGCTACACCTTC.

The CDR3 DNA is TGTGCCAGCAGCAAAGCCCCACCCCTTCCCAACTACGAGCAGTACTTC. Amino acid sequence: CASSKAPPLPNYEQYF. This chain joins TRBV21-1 and TRBJ2-7. TRBV21-1 is given as a pseudogene. The CDR3 spans 16 residues.

The chain recombines TRBV7-9 with TRBJ2-2, with no clear D. V was cut by 5 bases and J by 3 bases, with 13 bases left in between. Germline assignment: CDR1 SEHNR and CDR2 FQNEAQ (reference sequence). The length of the CDR3 is 15 residues. The CDR3 spells CASSEQTADTGELFF. As DNA, the CDR3 is TGTGCCAGCAGCGAACAAACGGCGGACACCGGGGAGCTGTTTTTT.

J is TRBJ2-2 and V is TRBV6-5; 9 bases match TRBD1. This CDR3 has 15 residues. The V segment lost 8 bases and the J segment 3 bases; nucleotides outside the gene matches: 7. Per germline, CDR1 MNHEY and CDR2 SVGAGI. In DNA, the CDR3 is TGTGCCAGCCTTCCCGGGGACAGGGACACCGGGGAGCTGTTTTTT. Protein sequence: CASLPGDRDTGELFF.